The T cell receptor (beta chain) described here comes from a study of CD4+ T cells in melanoma. Data came from immunoSEQ multiplex PCR; TCRdb stores just in-frame clones and leaves some out. The top ten hold over 1.5% of the sample, which has fewer than 150,000 clones, about 90% seen once. J lost 4 bases, V lost 4 bases, and 7 bases had no gene match. Germline CDR1 MNHNS, CDR2 SASEGT. The CDR3 extends over 15 amino acids. This clonotype originated in a human donor with melanoma. The V gene is TRBV6-1, the J gene TRBJ1-3, with TRBD1 identical over 7 bases. The CDR3, as DNA: TGTGCCAGCAGTGTAGAGGGACAGAGAGGAAACACCATATATTTT. The encoded protein is CASSVEGQRGNTIYF.